The rows below give T cell receptor beta chains drawn from one sample of a study of radiotherapy plus CTLA-4 blockade in lung cancer. Produced via immunoSEQ multiplex PCR; TCRdb's table is partial and in-frame only. The sample has 90,000 to 150,000 clones; approximately 80% are singletons. Sequencing used peripheral blood, obtained from a patient treated with radiotherapy plus ipilimumab. The origin of the receptors is a human donor with non-small cell lung cancer who had a partial response to radiotherapy plus ipilimumab. The CDR3 runs from the conserved cysteine through the conserved F or W. D genes are given only for firm matches. Clone size is not always given. Where it is, it says once, few, many or a class for expanded clones.

>-|TRBV5-1|-|TRBJ1-5
TGCGCCAGCAGCTTGGACGTAGAGCTCAATCAGCCCCAGCATTTT
CASSLDVELNQPQHF
>TRBD1|TRBV5-1|-|TRBJ2-7
TGCGCCAGCAGTAGGACAGGGTTGGACGAGCAGTACTTC
CASSRTGLDEQYF
>-|TRBV10-3|few|TRBJ1-4
TGTGCCATCAGCGCCGGCGGGGGGGTTTTTAATGAAAAACTGTTTTTT
CAISAGGGVFNEKLFF
>-|TRBV28|-|TRBJ2-7
TGTGCCAGCAGACCTCCGGGACTCCTCCCCCTCTACGAGCAGTACTTC
CASRPPGLLPLYEQYF
>TRBD1|TRBV2|-|TRBJ1-3
TGTGCCAGCAGGGACGGGACAGGGGCTGGAAACACCATATATTTT
CASRDGTGAGNTIYF
>-|TRBV9|-|TRBJ1-3
TGTGCCAGCAGCGCCCGGACAGCATCTGGAAACACCATATATTTT
CASSARTASGNTIYF
>-|TRBV7-2|few|TRBJ2-2
TGTGCCAGCAGCTTAAGGAGGGGAACCGGGGAGCTGTTTTTT
CASSLRRGTGELFF
>TRBD2|TRBV10-3|few|TRBJ2-5
TGTGCCATCAGTGAGTCTGAAGCGGGAAAAGAGACCCAGTACTTC
CAISESEAGKETQYF
>TRBD1|TRBV7-2|-|TRBJ2-5
TGTGCCAGCAGTAGGGACAGGGGGATTTGGGAGCAGTACTTC
CASSRDRGIWEQYF
>-|TRBV19|-|TRBJ1-5
TGTGCCAGTAGTCCCACCGGGGGTACCTTAGGGCCCCAGCATTTT
CASSPTGGTLGPQHF
>-|TRBV28|-|TRBJ1-2
TGTGCCAGCAGCTCTGGGGGGTATGGCTACACCTTC
CASSSGGYGYTF
>-|TRBV29-1|-|TRBJ2-7
TGCAGCGTTGAAGGGGCAGGGGCGAACGAGCAGTACTTC
CSVEGAGANEQYF
>TRBD2|TRBV19|-|TRBJ2-1
TGTGCCAGTAGCCGAACTAGCGGGAGTCTAAATGAGCAGTTCTTC
CASSRTSGSLNEQFF
>-|TRBV28|-|TRBJ2-3
TGTGCCAGCAGACCCAGGAGGGGCCAAACAGATACGCAGTATTTT
CASRPRRGQTDTQYF
>-|TRBV28|few|TRBJ1-2
TGTGCCAGCAGTCCGCATCAGACAGACGCCTATGGCTACACCTTC
CASSPHQTDAYGYTF
>TRBD1|TRBV28|once|TRBJ2-4
TGTGCCAGCCGTCAGGGACAGCTCAAAAACATTCAGTACTTC
CASRQGQLKNIQYF
>TRBD2|TRBV11-1|-|TRBJ2-1
TGTGCCAGCAGCGTTCATACCGGGACTAGTTCTAATGAGCAGTTCTTC
CASSVHTGTSSNEQFF
>TRBD2|TRBV7-2|few|TRBJ2-1
TGTGCCAGCAGCTTAGTAGCGGGAGGCTACAATGAGCAGTTCTTC
CASSLVAGGYNEQFF
>TRBD1|TRBV28|-|TRBJ2-4
TGTGCCAGCAGTTCCCCAGGGGGAAGCAAAAACATTCAGTACTTC
CASSSPGGSKNIQYF
>TRBD1|TRBV6-6|few|TRBJ2-2
TGTGCCAGCAGTTACTCCAAGGGGGCGCCCGGGGAGCTGTTTTTT
CASSYSKGAPGELFF
>-|TRBV5-6|-|TRBJ2-7
TGTGCCAGCAGCTTGGCCGTCGAGCAGTACTTC
CASSLAVEQYF
>TRBD1|TRBV4-1|-|TRBJ2-7
TGCGCCAGCAGCGTAACAGGGGGGTCGTCCTACGAGCAGTACTTC
CASSVTGGSSYEQYF
>-|TRBV5-1|-|TRBJ2-5
TGCGCCAGCAGCTTGATAGGAGGGCAAGAGACCCAGTACTTC
CASSLIGGQETQYF
>TRBD2|TRBV30|-|TRBJ2-5
TGTGCCTGGAAGGGAGGCCGACTAGCGGGAGGGCCTGGGGAGACCCAGTACTTC
CAWKGGRLAGGPGETQYF
>TRBD2|TRBV10-1|-|TRBJ2-2
TGCGCCAGCAGTCCAGCAGGACTAGCTGAGGCCGGGGAGCTGTTTTTT
CASSPAGLAEAGELFF
>TRBD1|TRBV28|-|TRBJ1-2
TGTGCCAGCAGTTTATCCGGACAGGGGTATAGCTACACCTTC
CASSLSGQGYSYTF
>-|TRBV28|-|TRBJ2-5
TGTGCCAGCAGCCCCCGGAGTAGGGAGACCCAGTACTTC
CASSPRSRETQYF
>-|TRBV6-1|-|TRBJ2-2
TGTGCCAGCACACCGGACAACGCGAACACCGGGGAGCTGTTTTTT
CASTPDNANTGELFF
>TRBD1|TRBV28|-|TRBJ1-5
TGTGCCAGCAGTTTATTGGACAGGGACAATCAGCCCCAGCATTTT
CASSLLDRDNQPQHF
>-|TRBV6-1|-|TRBJ1-3
TGTGCCAGCAGTGAAAGAGGTCCCTCTGGAAACACCATATATTTT
CASSERGPSGNTIYF
>-|TRBV5-6|few|TRBJ1-1
TGTGCCAGCAGCTCGGGACTGCTGAACACTGAAGCTTTCTTT
CASSSGLLNTEAFF
>-|TRBV6-1|-|TRBJ1-5
TGTGCCAGCACCCCCCAGAGCAATCAGCCCCAGCATTTT
CASTPQSNQPQHF
>TRBD1|TRBV6-1|-|TRBJ1-5
TGTGCCAGCTGGACAGGGAACGGAGGCAATCAGCCCCAGCATTTT
CASWTGNGGNQPQHF
>-|TRBV30|-|TRBJ1-3
TGTGCCTGGAGTTTCGGAGGGGATACAAACACCATATATTTT
CAWSFGGDTNTIYF
>-|TRBV4-1|-|TRBJ2-5
TGCGCCAGCAGCCAAAGTGGGGCCGCTGGGAACCAAGAGACCCAGTACTTC
CASSQSGAAGNQETQYF